This T cell receptor beta chain was captured in a study of blood T cells in healthy people across ages. The ends were cut back, 2 bases at V and 3 bases at J, with 19 bases in the middle. The CDR3 is 17 amino acids. Germline V lookup: CDR1 SEHNR, CDR2 FQNEAQ (reference sequence). In each sample, at least 6.5 million PBMCs were isolated. Extraction of total RNA produced a minimum of 5.5 micrograms from each sample. Combining a sample-barcoded 5' primer with a J-beta primer mix, a second PCR ran for about 7 to 11 cycles. Each cDNA molecule was tagged by a template-switch adaptor that had 12 random nucleotides. TCRdb recomputed calls from the 5' RACE reads with MiXCR, one row per CDR3 protein. The data show 1,800,000 or so distinct CDR3 sequences, about two fifths seen once.

The sequence was obtained from a human donor in good health. Sequenced material: blood. The chain is built from TRBV7-9 and TRBJ1-2, with D tentatively TRBD1 (5 bases). This chain's CDR3 is CASSLSRVGVSYYGYTF. Here the CDR3 DNA reads TGTGCCAGCAGCTTATCCAGGGTGGGGGTGAGCTACTATGGCTACACCTTC.